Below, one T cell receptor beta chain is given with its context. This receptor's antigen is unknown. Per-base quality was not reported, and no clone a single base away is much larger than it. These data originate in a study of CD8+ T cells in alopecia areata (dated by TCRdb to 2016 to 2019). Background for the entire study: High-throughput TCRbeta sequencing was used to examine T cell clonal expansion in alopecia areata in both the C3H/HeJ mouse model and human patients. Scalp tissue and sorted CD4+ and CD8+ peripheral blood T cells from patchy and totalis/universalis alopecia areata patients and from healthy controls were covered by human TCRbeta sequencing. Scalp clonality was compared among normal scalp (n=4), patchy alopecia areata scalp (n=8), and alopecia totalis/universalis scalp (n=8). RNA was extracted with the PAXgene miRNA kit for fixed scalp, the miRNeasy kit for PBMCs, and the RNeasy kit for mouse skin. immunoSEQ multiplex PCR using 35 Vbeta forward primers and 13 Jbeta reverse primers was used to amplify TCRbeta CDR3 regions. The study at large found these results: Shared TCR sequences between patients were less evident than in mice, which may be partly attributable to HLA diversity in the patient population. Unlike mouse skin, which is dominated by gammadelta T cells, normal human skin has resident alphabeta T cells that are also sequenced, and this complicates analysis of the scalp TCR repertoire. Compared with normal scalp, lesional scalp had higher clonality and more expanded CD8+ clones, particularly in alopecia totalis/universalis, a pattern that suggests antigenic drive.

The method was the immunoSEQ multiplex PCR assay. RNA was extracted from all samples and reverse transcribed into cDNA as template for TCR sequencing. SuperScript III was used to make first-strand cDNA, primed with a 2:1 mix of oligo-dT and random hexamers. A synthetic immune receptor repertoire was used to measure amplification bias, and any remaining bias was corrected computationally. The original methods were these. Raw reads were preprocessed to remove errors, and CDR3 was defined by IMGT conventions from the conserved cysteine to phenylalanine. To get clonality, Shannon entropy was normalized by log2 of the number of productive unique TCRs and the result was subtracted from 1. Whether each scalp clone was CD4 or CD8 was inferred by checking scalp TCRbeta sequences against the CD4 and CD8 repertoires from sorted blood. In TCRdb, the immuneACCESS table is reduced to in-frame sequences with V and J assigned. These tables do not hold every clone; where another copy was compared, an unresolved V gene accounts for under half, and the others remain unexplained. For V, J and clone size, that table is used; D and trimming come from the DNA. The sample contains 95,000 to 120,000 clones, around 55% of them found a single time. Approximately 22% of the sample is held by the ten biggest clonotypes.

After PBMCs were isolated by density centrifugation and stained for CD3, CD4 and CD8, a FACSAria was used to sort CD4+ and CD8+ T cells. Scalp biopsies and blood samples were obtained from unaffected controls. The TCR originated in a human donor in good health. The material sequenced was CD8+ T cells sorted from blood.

The DNA sequence is TGCAGCGCCGCGCGAGGCACTGAAGCTTTCTTT. Its protein product is CSAARGTEAFF. In this chain, TRBV29-1 is recombined with TRBJ1-1; the D segment cannot be called with confidence. Including the terminal cysteine and phenylalanine, the CDR3 comprises 11 residues. Only the CDR3 DNA stays, 33 bases, in frame from base 1. The germline V gene supplies CDR1 SQVTM and CDR2 ANQGSEA. V and J are truncated by 7 bases and 4 bases respectively, leaving an intervening sequence of 10 bases.